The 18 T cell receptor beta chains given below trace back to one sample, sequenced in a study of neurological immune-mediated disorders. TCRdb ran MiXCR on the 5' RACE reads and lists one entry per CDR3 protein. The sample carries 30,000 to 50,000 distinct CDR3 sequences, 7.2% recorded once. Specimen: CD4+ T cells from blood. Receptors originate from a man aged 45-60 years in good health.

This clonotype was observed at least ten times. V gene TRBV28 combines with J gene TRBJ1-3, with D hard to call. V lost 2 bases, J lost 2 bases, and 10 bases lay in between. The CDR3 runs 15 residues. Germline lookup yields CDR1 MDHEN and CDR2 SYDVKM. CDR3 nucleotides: TGTGCCAGCAGTTTAATGGGCATCGCTGGAAACACCATATATTTT. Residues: CASSLMGIAGNTIYF.

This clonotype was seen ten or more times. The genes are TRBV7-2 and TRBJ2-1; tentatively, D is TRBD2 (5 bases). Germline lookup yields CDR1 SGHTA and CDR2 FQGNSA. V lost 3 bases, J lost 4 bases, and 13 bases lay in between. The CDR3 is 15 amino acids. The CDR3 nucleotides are TGTGCCAGCAGCTTTCGTGGGAGTTCTTACAATGAGCAGTTCTTC. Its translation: CASSFRGSSYNEQFF.

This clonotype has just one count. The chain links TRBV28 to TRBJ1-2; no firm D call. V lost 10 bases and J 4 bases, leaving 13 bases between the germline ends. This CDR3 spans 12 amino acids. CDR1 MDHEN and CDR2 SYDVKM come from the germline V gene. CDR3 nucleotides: TGTGCCATCAACCCTCCCCCCTATGGCTACACCTTC. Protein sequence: CAINPPPYGYTF.

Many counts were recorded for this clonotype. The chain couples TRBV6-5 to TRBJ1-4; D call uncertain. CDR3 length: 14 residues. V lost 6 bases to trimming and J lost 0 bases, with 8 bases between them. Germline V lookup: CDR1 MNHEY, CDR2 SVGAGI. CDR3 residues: CASSPTATNEKLFF. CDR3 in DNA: TGTGCCAGCAGCCCGACTGCAACTAATGAAAAACTGTTTTTT.

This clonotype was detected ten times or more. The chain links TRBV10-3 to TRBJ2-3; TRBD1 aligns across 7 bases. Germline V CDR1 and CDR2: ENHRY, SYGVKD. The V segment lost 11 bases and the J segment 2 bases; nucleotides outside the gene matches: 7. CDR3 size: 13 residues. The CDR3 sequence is CASTDRVTDTQYF. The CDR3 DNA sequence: TGTGCCTCCACCGACAGGGTCACAGATACGCAGTATTTT.

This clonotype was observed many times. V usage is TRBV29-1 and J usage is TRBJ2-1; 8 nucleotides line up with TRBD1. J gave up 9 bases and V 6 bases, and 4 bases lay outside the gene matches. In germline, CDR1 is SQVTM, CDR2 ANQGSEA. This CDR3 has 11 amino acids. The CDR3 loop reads CSVRGPGEQFF. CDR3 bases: TGCAGCGTCAGGGGGCCTGGTGAGCAGTTCTTC.

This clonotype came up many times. The CDR3 nucleotides read TGCAGCGTTGAAGGTAGGCTAGCGAAAAGCAATGAGCAGTTCTTC. Its protein is CSVEGRLAKSNEQFF. The rearrangement joins TRBV29-1 to TRBJ2-1; tentatively, D is TRBD2 (6 bases). V was clipped by 1 base and J by 6 bases, with 16 bases between them. Germline CDR1 and CDR2: SQVTM and ANQGSEA. The CDR3 is made up of 15 amino acids.

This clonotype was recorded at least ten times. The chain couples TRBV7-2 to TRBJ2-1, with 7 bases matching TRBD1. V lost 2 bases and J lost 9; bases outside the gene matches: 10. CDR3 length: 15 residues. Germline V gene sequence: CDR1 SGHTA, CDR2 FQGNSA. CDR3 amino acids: CASSLSATGIVEQFF. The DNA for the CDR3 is TGTGCCAGCAGCTTAAGTGCGACAGGGATCGTTGAGCAGTTCTTC.

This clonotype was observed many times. DNA for the CDR3: TGTGCCAGCATTAATACGGGAGGCAGTTATGAGCAGTTCTTC. The encoded protein is CASINTGGSYEQFF. The chain carries TRBV6-1 and TRBJ2-1; TRBD2 aligns across 7 bases. The CDR3 is 14 residues long. V lost 7 bases and J lost 8; bases outside the gene matches: 11. In germline, CDR1 is MNHNS, CDR2 SASEGT.

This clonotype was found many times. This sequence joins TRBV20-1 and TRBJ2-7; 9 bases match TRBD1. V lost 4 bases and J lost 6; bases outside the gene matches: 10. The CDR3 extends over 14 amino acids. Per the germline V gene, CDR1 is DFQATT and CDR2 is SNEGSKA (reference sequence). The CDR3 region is CSATTGGARGEQYF. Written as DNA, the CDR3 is TGCAGTGCTACCACAGGGGGCGCAAGGGGCGAGCAGTACTTC.

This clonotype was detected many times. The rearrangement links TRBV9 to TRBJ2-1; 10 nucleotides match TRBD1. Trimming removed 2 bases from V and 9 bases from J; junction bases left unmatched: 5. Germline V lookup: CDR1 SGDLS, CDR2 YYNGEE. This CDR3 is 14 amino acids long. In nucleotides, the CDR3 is TGTGCCAGCAGCGTCCAGACAGGGGGCATTGAGCAGTTCTTC. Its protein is CASSVQTGGIEQFF. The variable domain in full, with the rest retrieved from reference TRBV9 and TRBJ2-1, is DSGVTQTPKHLITATGQRVTLRCSPRSGDLSVYWYQQSLDQGLQFLIQYYNGEERAKGNILERFSAQQFPDLHSELNLSSLELGDSALYFCASSVQTGGIEQFFGPGTRLTVL.

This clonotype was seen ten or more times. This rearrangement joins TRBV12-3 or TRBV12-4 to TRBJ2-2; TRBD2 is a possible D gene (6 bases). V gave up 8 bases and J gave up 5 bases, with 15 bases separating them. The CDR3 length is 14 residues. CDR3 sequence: CASGSGDGTGELFF. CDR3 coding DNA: TGTGCCAGCGGGTCGGGGGACGGGACCGGGGAGCTGTTTTTT.

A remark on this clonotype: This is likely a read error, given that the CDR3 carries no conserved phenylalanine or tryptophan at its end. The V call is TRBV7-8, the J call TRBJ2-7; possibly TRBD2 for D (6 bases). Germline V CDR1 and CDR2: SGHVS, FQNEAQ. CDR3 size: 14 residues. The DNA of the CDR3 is TGTGCCGGCAGCCCCCGGGACTGGTCCTACGAGCAGTACTAC. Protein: CAGSPRDWSYEQYY.

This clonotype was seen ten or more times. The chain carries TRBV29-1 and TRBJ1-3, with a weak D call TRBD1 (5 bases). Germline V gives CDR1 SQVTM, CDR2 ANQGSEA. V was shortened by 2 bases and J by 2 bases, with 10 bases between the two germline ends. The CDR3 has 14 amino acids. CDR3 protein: CSVELRETGNTIYF. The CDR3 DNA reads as TGCAGCGTTGAACTCAGGGAAACTGGAAACACCATATATTTT.

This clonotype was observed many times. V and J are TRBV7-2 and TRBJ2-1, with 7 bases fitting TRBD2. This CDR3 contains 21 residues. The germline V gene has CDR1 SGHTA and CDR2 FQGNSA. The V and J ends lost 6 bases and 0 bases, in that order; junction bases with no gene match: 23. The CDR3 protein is CASSTPPSGRRHLSSYNEQFF. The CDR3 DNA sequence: TGTGCCAGCAGTACGCCACCTAGCGGCCGGCGACACCTAAGCTCCTACAATGAGCAGTTCTTC.

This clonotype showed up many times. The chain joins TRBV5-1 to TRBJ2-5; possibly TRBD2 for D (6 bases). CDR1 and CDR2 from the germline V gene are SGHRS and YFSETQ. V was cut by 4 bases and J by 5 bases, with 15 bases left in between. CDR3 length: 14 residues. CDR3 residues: CASSRRSREETQYF. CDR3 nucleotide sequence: TGCGCCAGCAGCCGGAGGTCCCGGGAGGAGACCCAGTACTTC.

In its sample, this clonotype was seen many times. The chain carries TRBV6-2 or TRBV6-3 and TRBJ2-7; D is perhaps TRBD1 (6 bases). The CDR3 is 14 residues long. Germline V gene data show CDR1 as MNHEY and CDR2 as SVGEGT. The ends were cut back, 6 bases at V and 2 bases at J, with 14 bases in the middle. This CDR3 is CASRPWTAAYEQYF. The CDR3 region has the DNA TGTGCCAGCAGACCTTGGACAGCCGCCTACGAGCAGTACTTC.

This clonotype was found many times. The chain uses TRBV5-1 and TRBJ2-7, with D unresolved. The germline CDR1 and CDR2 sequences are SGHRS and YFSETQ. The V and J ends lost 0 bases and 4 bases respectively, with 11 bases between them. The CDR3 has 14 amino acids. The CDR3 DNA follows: TGCGCCAGCAGCTTGGTTTCTCTTGAATACGAGCAGTACTTC. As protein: CASSLVSLEYEQYF.